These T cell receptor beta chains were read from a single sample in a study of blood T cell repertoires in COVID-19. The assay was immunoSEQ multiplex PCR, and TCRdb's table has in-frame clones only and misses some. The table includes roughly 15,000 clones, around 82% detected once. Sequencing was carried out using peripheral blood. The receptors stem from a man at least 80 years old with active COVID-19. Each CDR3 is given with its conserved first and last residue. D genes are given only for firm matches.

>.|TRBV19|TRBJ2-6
TGTGCCAGCTTAACGACACGGCAAAGCAGCTCTGGGGCCAACGTCCTGACTTTC
CASLTTRQSSSGANVLTF
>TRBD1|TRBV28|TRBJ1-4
TGTGCCAGCAGAGCACCGGGACAGGGGGCAAGAGAAAAACTGTTTTTT
CASRAPGQGAREKLFF
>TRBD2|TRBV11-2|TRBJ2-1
TGTGCCAGCAGCTTAGGACTAGCGGAGTACAATGAGCAGTTCTTC
CASSLGLAEYNEQFF
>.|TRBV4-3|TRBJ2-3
TGCGCCAGCAGCCAAGGTTGGGAGGCTACGCAGTATTTT
CASSQGWEATQYF
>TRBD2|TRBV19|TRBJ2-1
TGTGCCAGTAGTATCAGTGGACTAGCGAAGTACAATGAGCAGTTCTTC
CASSISGLAKYNEQFF
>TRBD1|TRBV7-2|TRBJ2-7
TGTGCCAGCAGCCCTCGGACAGGGTTCGGCTCCTACGAGCAGTACTTC
CASSPRTGFGSYEQYF
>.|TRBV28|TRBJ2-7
TGTGCCACTTCGCAGGTGGGGCCTACCTACGAGCAGTACTTC
CATSQVGPTYEQYF
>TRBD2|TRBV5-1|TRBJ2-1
TGCGCCAGCAGCGAAGGGACTAGCGGCTACAATGAGCAGTTCTTC
CASSEGTSGYNEQFF
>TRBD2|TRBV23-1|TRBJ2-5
TGCGCCAGCGGGAGCCAAAGACTAGCGGGAGGCCCGGCGGTCCAAGAGACCCAGTACTTC
CASGSQRLAGGPAVQETQYF
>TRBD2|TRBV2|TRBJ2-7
TGTGCCAGCAGTCGGGGGGGCGAGCAGTACTTC
CASSRGGEQYF
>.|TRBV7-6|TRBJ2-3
TGTGCCAGCAGCCCCGTCACATGGGGGCCCAGCACAGATACGCAGTATTTT
CASSPVTWGPSTDTQYF
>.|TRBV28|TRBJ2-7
TGTGCCAGCAGTTTATGGGGCAGGACAACCTACGAGCAGTACTTC
CASSLWGRTTYEQYF
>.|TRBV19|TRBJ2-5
TGTGCCAGTAGTAAGGGGAAGAGGGGGCAAGAGACCCAGTACTTC
CASSKGKRGQETQYF
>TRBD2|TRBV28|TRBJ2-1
TGTGCCAGCAGGCTGGTAGCGGGAGTCCACAATGAGCAGTTCTTC
CASRLVAGVHNEQFF
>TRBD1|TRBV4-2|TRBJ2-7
TGTGCCAGCAGCCTCGAGACAGGGGAGGACGAGCAGTACTTC
CASSLETGEDEQYF
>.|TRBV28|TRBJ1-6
TGTGCCAGCAGTTTAAGACGGGATCTGGGAAATTCACCCCTCCACTTT
CASSLRRDLGNSPLHF
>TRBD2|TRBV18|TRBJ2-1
TGTGCCAGCTCACCTGGGACTATTGGTATCGATGAGCAGTTCTTC
CASSPGTIGIDEQFF
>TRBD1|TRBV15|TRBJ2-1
TGTGCCACCAGCAGAGGGGACAGGGTTGGAAATGAGCAGTTCTTC
CATSRGDRVGNEQFF
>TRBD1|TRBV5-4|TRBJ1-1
TGTGCCAGCAGCTCCGGACAGGTCCTGGCGGGCACTGAAGCTTTCTTT
CASSSGQVLAGTEAFF
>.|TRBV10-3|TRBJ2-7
TGTGCCATCAGTGAGGGTTCAGGGTACGAGCAGTACTTC
CAISEGSGYEQYF
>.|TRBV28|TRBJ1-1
TGTGCCAGCAGTTTAGGTCTTTCCTGGAGCACTGAAGCTTTCTTT
CASSLGLSWSTEAFF
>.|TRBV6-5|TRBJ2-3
TGTGCCAGCAGTTACCGACTGGAACTGGGTAATACGCAGTATTTT
CASSYRLELGNTQYF
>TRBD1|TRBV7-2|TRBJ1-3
TGTGCCAGCAGCCAACTAGGGGGCCCTGGAAACACCATATATTTT
CASSQLGGPGNTIYF
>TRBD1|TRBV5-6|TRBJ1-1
TGTGCCAGCAGCTTAGGTGGGACAGGGGACACTGAAGCTTTCTTT
CASSLGGTGDTEAFF
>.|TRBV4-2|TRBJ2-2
TGTGCCAGCAGCCAAGATGGCGGCAGGGGCGGCGGGGAGCTGTTTTTT
CASSQDGGRGGGELFF
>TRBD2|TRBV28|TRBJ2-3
TGTGCCAGCAGTTGGGCTAGCGGCAAGATCACAGATACGCAGTATTTT
CASSWASGKITDTQYF
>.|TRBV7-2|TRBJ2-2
TGTGCCAGCAGCGTCCGCCGGACAGCCCTGGCCGGGGAGCTGTTTTTT
CASSVRRTALAGELFF
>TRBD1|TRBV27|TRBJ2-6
TGTGCCAGCAGTTTAAACAGGGGGCTAGGGGCCAACGTCCTGACTTTC
CASSLNRGLGANVLTF
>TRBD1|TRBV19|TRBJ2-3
TGTGCCAGTACCCCGGGGGCAGGGGGCAGAGATACGCAGTATTTT
CASTPGAGGRDTQYF
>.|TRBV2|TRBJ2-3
TGTGCCAGCAGGGATAAGGAGACCCGCACAGATACGCAGTATTTT
CASRDKETRTDTQYF
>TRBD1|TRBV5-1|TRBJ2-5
TGCGCCAGCAGCTCGAGGGGGACAGGGTTTGAAGAGACCCAGTACTTC
CASSSRGTGFEETQYF
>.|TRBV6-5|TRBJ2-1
TGTGCCAGCAGTTCGCAGGGGAAAGGGGCAAAGCAGTTCTTC
CASSSQGKGAKQFF
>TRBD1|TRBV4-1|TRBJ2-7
TGCGCCAGCAGCCAACGGACAGGCAGTGGCGAGCAGTACTTC
CASSQRTGSGEQYF
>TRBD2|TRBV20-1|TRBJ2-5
TGCAGTGCTAGTAGGACTAGCGGGAGTCCAGAGACCCAGTACTTC
CSASRTSGSPETQYF
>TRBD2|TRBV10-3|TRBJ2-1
TGTGCCATCAGTCCCCGCGGGAGAGGTACAAATGAGCAGTTCTTC
CAISPRGRGTNEQFF